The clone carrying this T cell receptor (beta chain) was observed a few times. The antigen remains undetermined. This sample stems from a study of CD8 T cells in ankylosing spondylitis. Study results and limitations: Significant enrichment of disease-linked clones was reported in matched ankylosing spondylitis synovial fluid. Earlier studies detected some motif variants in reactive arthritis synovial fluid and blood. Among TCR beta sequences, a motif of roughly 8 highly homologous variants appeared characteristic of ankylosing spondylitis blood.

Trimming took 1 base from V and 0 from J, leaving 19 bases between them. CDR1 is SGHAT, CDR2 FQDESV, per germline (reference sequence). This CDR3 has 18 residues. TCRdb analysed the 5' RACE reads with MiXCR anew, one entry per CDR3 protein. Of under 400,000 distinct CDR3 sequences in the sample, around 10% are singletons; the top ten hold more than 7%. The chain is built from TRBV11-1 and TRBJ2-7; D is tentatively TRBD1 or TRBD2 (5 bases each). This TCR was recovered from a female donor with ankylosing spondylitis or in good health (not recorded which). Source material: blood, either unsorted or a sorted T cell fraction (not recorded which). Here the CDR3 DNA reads TGTGCCAGCAGCTTAGGAATGGGTTTGGGGGAGAACTCCTACGAGCAGTACTTC. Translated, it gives CASSLGMGLGENSYEQYF.